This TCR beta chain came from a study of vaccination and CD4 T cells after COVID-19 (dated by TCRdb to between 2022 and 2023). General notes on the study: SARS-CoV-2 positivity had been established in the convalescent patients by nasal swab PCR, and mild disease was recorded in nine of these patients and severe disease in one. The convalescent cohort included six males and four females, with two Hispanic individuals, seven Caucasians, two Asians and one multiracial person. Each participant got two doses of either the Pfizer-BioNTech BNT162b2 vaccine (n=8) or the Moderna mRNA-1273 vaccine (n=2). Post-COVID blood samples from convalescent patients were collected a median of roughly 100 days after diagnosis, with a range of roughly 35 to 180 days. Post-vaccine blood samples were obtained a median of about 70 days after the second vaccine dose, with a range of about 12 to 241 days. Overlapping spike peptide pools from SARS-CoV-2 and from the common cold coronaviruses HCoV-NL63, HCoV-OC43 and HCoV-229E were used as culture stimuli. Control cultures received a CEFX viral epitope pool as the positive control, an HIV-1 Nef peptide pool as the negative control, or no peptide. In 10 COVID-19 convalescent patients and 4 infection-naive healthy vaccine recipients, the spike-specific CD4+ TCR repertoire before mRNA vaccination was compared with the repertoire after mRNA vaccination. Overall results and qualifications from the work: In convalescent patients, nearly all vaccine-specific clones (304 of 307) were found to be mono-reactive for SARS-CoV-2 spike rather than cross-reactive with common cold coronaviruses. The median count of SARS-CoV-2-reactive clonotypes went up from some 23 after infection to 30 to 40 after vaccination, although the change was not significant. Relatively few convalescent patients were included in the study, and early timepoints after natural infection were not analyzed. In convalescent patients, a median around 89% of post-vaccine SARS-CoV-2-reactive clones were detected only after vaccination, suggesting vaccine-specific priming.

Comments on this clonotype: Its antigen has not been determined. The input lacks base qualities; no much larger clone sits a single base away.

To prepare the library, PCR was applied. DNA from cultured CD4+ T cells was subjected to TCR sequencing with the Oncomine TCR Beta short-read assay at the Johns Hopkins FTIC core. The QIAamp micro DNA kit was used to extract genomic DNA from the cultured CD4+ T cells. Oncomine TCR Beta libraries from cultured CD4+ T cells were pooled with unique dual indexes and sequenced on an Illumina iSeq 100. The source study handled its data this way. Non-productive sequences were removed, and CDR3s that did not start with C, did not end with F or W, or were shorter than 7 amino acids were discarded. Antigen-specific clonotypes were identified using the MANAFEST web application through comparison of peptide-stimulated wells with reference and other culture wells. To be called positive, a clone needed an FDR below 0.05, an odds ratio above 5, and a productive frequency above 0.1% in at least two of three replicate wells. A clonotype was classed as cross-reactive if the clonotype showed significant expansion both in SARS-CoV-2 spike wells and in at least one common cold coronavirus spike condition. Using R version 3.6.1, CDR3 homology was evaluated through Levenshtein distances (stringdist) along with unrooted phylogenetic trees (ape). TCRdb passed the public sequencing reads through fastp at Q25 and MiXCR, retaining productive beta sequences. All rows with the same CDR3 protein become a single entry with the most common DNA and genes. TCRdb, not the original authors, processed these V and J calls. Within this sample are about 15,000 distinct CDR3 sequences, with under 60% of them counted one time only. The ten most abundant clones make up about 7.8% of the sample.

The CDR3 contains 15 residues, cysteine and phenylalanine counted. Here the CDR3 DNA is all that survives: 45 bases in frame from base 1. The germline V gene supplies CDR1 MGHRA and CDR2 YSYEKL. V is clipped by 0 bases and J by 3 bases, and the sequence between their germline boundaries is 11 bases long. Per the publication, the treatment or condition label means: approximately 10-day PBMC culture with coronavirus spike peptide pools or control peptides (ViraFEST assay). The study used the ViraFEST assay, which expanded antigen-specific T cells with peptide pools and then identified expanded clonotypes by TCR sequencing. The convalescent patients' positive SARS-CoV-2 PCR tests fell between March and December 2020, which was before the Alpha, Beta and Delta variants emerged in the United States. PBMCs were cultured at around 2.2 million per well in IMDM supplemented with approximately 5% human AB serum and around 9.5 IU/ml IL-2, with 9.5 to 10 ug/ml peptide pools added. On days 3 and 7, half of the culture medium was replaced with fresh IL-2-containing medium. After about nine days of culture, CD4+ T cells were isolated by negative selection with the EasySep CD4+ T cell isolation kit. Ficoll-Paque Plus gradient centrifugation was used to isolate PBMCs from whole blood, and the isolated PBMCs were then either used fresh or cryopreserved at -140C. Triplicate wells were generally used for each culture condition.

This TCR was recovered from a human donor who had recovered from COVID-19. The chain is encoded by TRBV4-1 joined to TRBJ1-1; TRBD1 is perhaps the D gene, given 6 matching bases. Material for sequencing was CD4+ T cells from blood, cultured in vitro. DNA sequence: TGCGCCAGCAGCCAAGAGGGGGCCGGGGACACTGAAGCTTTCTTT. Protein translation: CASSQEGAGDTEAFF.